These 24 T cell receptor beta chains came from one sample sequenced in a study of tumor-infiltrating lymphocytes in primary liver carcinoma. Co-extracted RNA and DNA came from roughly 21-30 mg of unsorted bulk tissue. The authors made TCR beta cDNA from about 500 ng total RNA with a constant-region primer. Construction of TCR beta libraries relied on three successive nested multiplex PCR rounds employing slightly modified ARM-PCR. For roughly 11 cycles apiece, the opening two PCR rounds ran with TRBV1-TRBV30 forward primers and a C-beta reverse primer. TCRdb reprocessed the multiplex PCR reads via MiXCR and lists one record per CDR3 protein. The sample contains roughly 80,000 distinct CDR3 sequences, around 66% of which appear only once. What was sequenced was tumor-adjacent normal liver tissue. The receptors were sampled from a man aged 35-49 years with primary liver carcinoma and hepatitis B virus infection.

In regard to this clonotype: An end of the junction does not agree with germline; a read error may underlie this. The rearrangement links TRBV13 to TRBJ2-1; TRBD1 matches at 7 bases. Germline V lookup: CDR1 PRHDT, CDR2 FYEKMQ (reference sequence). CDR3 length equals 16 residues. Here the CDR3 DNA reads TGTGCCAGCAGCGCCTACTGGGACAGAAGTTACGATGATCAGTTCTTC. Encoded protein: CASSAYWDRSYDDQFF.

On this clonotype: An end of the junction differs from the germline gene, which may be a read error. CDR3 protein: CTSRPGTAELGYTF. The CDR3 DNA reads as TGTACCAGCAGACCCGGGACGGCCGAGTTGGGCTACACCTTC. This chain links TRBV6-5 with TRBJ1-2; D is perhaps TRBD1 (5 bases). Germline V lookup: CDR1 MNHEY, CDR2 SVGAGI. The CDR3 is 14 residues long.

Details on this clonotype: The conserved final phenylalanine or tryptophan is absent from the CDR3, which likely points to a read error. The limits of the CDR3 on the DNA are not certain, so only TCRdb's listed CDR3 is given. This chain connects TRBV29-1 to TRBJ1-1; TRBD1 is the table's D call, not checked against the DNA. The germline CDR1 and CDR2 sequences are SQVTM and ANQGSEA. The CDR3 totals 12 residues, both ends included. CDR3 residues: CSARTGDVEAFI.

With regard to this clonotype: One end of the junction is discordant with germline, which a read error may explain. The chain has TRBV29-1 and TRBJ1-1; D gene unclear. Germline values: CDR1 SQVTM, CDR2 ANQGSEA. There are 10 residues in the CDR3. CDR3 DNA: TGCAGCGTACTTGACACTGAAGCTTCCTTC. This codes for CSVLDTEASF.

V and J are TRBV24-1 and TRBJ2-3; D is possibly TRBD1 (5 bases). The end of the DNA aligns better with TRBJ1-5, so the J call may be wrong. The CDR3 consists of 14 residues. Germline lookup yields CDR1 KGHDR and CDR2 SFDVKD. The CDR3 coding sequence is TGTGCCACCAGTGATTTGAGGGGCACAGATACGCAGCATTTT. It yields the protein CATSDLRGTDTQHF.

The J gene is TRBJ2-5, the V gene TRBV9; the match to TRBD2 covers 8 bases. The junction had 13 bases not matched to a gene; V was cut back by 0 bases and J by 9 bases. The CDR3 consists of 16 residues. Germline V gene data show CDR1 as SGDLS and CDR2 as YYNGEE. The CDR3 nucleotides are TGTGCCAGCAGCGTAGGTTCAGCGGGAGTAGGCGAGTCCCAGTACTTC. Translated, it gives CASSVGSAGVGESQYF.

The chain carries TRBV30 and TRBJ2-2; maybe TRBD2 (5 bases). V lost 1 base, J lost 5 bases, and 11 bases lay in between. Germline CDR1 GTSNPN, CDR2 SVGIG (reference sequence). The length of the CDR3 is 14 residues. CDR3 DNA sequence: TGTGCCTGGAGTGGGGGAGTGGAAACCGGGGAGCTGTTTTTT. Translating gives CAWSGGVETGELFF.

Worth noting for this clonotype: Compared with germline, one end of the junction differs, possibly owing to a read error. The chain links TRBV5-4 to TRBJ2-3, with a tentative D call TRBD1 (6 bases). CDR3 size: 11 residues. The germline CDR1 and CDR2 sequences are SGHNT and YYREEE (reference sequence). The CDR3 sequence is CASSRDERTDF. The DNA of the CDR3 is TGTGCCAGCAGCCGGGACGAAAGGACAGATTTT.

Ten or more counts support this clonotype. A much bigger clone sits one base away, suggesting this may be a read error. CDR3 coding DNA: TGTGCCAGCAGTGAATCCGGCTGGTGGCAGGGTCCCTACGGGCAGTACTTC. Translation: CASSESGWWQGPYGQYF. The J gene is TRBJ2-7, the V gene TRBV6-1, with a tentative D call TRBD1 (5 bases). In germline, CDR1 is MNHNS, CDR2 SASEGT. The CDR3 runs 17 residues.

This clonotype is labeled as medium-sized. The chain combines TRBV14 with TRBJ1-1, with TRBD1 as a possible D gene (6 bases). V lost 7 bases and J 4 bases, leaving 16 bases between the germline ends. The V gene's germline CDR1 is SGHDN and CDR2 FVKESK. CDR3 length: 14 amino acids. CDR3: CASTLRRGGTEAFF. CDR3 in DNA: TGTGCCAGCACCCTTCGCCGAGGGGGCACTGAAGCTTTCTTT.

About this clonotype: This may come from a read error, since a much larger clone is one base off. CDR3 residues: CASSGGRDTDTEAFF. The DNA for the CDR3 is TGTGCCAGCAGTGGGGGCAGGGACACTGACACTGAAGCTTTCTTT. The rearrangement joins TRBV25-1 to TRBJ1-1, with D possibly TRBD1 on 6 matching bases. Between the trimmed V and J ends, which lost 4 bases and 3 bases, there was a span of 15 bases. CDR3 length: 15 residues. CDR1 and CDR2 (germline): MGHDK, SYGVNS.

This clonotype was found many times. The rearrangement uses TRBV12-3 or TRBV12-4 and TRBJ2-7; 7 bases line up with TRBD2. The CDR3 has 13 residues. V trimming: 2 bases; J trimming: 4 bases; junction bases outside the gene matches: 2. The CDR3 loop is CASSLLAVYEQYF. CDR3 nucleotide sequence: TGTGCCAGCAGTTTACTAGCGGTTTACGAGCAGTACTTC.

Only one count was recorded for this clonotype. It may be a read error: a sequence one base away is much more abundant. J is TRBJ2-1 and V is TRBV7-9; tentatively, D is TRBD1 or TRBD2 (5 bases each). Germline V lookup: CDR1 SEHNR, CDR2 FQNEAQ (reference sequence). The CDR3 is 16 amino acids. CDR3 residues: CASSPLGGSSYNEHFF. The CDR3 coding sequence is TGTGCCAGCAGCCCCCTTGGGGGTAGCTCCTACAATGAGCACTTCTTC.

On this clonotype itself: A much more abundant neighbour one base away suggests this may be a read error. This chain uses TRBV29-1 with TRBJ2-3; no firm D call. Deletions cut 3 bases from V and 2 bases from J, with 6 bases between. The V gene's germline CDR1 is SQVTM and CDR2 ANQGSEA. This CDR3 is built from 12 residues. CDR3 sequence reads: CSVDLTTDTQYF. The CDR3, as DNA: TGCAGCGTTGATCTTACCACAGATACGCAGTATTTT.

With regard to this clonotype: The junction departs from germline at one end; a sequencing error may be responsible. The chain joins TRBV11-1 to TRBJ2-1, with 8 bases matching TRBD1. The CDR3 length is 12 residues. Germline CDR1 SGHAT, CDR2 FQDESV (reference sequence). The CDR3 nucleotides are TGTGGCAGCACAGGGGGCTACAATGAGCAGTTCTTC. This gives the protein CGSTGGYNEQFF.

Concerning this clonotype: Germline is not matched at one junction end, which may reflect a read error. This chain joins TRBV11-2 and TRBJ1-5; D unresolved. This CDR3 is 17 amino acids long. Germline-derived CDR1 and CDR2 are SGHAT and FQNNGV. The CDR3 loop is CASSASSEPGSDQPKHF. Written as DNA, the CDR3 is TGTGCCAGCAGCGCCAGCAGTGAGCCCGGGTCCGATCAGCCCAAGCATTTT.

This clonotype was seen once. The chain couples TRBV29-1 to TRBJ2-1; D is undetermined. Trimming removed 4 bases at V and 15 bases at J, with 31 bases between. The CDR3 contains 16 residues. Germline V gene sequence: CDR1 SQVTM, CDR2 ANQGSEA. CDR3 coding DNA: TGCAGCGTTGGCACTTGGAAACATCGCTCCTACAATGAGTGGTTCTTC. Residues: CSVGTWKHRSYNEWFF.

As concerns this clonotype: A much larger clone differs from this one at a single base, so this may be a read error. The chain employs TRBV11-2 and TRBJ1-2; possible D gene TRBD1, 6 bases. The germline gives CDR1 SGHAT, CDR2 FQNNGV. This CDR3 contains 14 residues. CDR3 region: CASSLGTRRFRYAF. The CDR3, as DNA: TGTGCCAGCAGCTTGGGGACAAGGCGATTTCGCTACGCCTTC.

In the case of this clonotype: A junction end diverges from the germline sequence, so it may reflect a read error. J is TRBJ2-1 and V is TRBV4-1; D not resolved. CDR1 is MGHRA, CDR2 YSYEKL, per germline. This CDR3 region has 15 residues. CDR3 residues: CACSPLGNNDNEQFF. CDR3 nucleotide sequence: TGCGCCTGCAGCCCGCTCGGTAACAACGACAATGAGCAATTCTTC.

V and J are TRBV12-3 or TRBV12-4 and TRBJ2-7; the match to TRBD2 covers 9 bases. V gave up 5 bases and J gave up 12 bases; unmatched junction bases: 14. This CDR3 spans 14 amino acids. The CDR3 sequence is CASSSGGSYERRYF. The CDR3 DNA sequence: TGTGCCAGCAGTAGCGGGGGGAGCTACGAGCGGCGGTACTTC.

This clonotype was seen many times. The V call is TRBV6-2 or TRBV6-3, the J call TRBJ2-7; the match to TRBD2 covers 12 bases. CDR3 length: 14 amino acids. The junction had 2 bases not matched to a gene; V was cut back by 6 bases and J by 2 bases. The germline V gene has CDR1 MNHEY and CDR2 SVGEGT. This CDR3 reads CASRRLAGAYEQYF. The CDR3 nucleotides read TGTGCCAGCAGGAGACTAGCGGGAGCCTACGAGCAGTACTTC.

Many counts were recorded for this clonotype. The genes are TRBV10-3 and TRBJ2-3; 10 bases map to TRBD2. V gave up 7 bases and J gave up 6 bases; unmatched junction bases: 10. This CDR3 region has 15 residues. Germline V gene data show CDR1 as ENHRY and CDR2 as SYGVKD. The CDR3 protein is CAINEREGNADTQYF. The CDR3 DNA reads TGTGCCATCAACGAGCGGGAGGGAAATGCGGATACGCAGTATTTT.

Regarding this clonotype: The junction shows a germline mismatch at one end, possibly a read error. The J gene is TRBJ2-2, the V gene TRBV4-2, with TRBD1 matching over 9 bases. Germline V gives CDR1 LGHNA, CDR2 YNFKEQ. The CDR3 covers 16 residues. CDR3 sequence reads: CVSSQDTGGASGELFF. Written as DNA, the CDR3 is TGTGTCAGCAGCCAAGATACAGGGGGCGCCTCCGGGGAGCTGTTCTTT.

A note on this clonotype: One junction end does not reproduce the germline sequence, and a read error may be involved. The chain joins TRBV11-2 to TRBJ2-1; 12 bases line up with TRBD2. CDR1 and CDR2 (germline): SGHAT, FQNNGV. CDR3 length: 15 amino acids. CDR3 in DNA: TGTGCCAGTAGCTCGGGACTAGCGGGTTCGAATAAGCAGTCCTTC. Translating gives CASSSGLAGSNKQSF.